The clone carrying this T cell receptor beta chain was recorded once. Its antigen is not identified. This entry is derived from a study of radiotherapy plus CTLA-4 blockade in lung cancer. Overall study results and limits: Some TCR clones had been derived from tumors. These clones expanded in peripheral blood after radiotherapy plus ipilimumab.

Chemo-refractory metastatic non-small-cell lung cancer patients were treated with focal radiation plus CTLA-4 blockade with ipilimumab. The germline gives CDR1 LGHNA, CDR2 YNFKEQ. V lost 3 bases and J lost 2, with 13 bases in between. The CDR3 has 15 amino acids. Libraries were prepared by immunoSEQ multiplex PCR; TCRdb keeps only in-frame clonotypes and omits some of them. The profile shows approximately 76,000 clones, 60% to 85% of them singletons. The material sequenced was peripheral blood, taken from a patient treated with radiotherapy plus ipilimumab. The receptor's source is a human donor with non-small cell lung cancer who had a partial response to radiotherapy plus ipilimumab. Some clones in this sample may be carry-over from other donors' samples. The V gene is TRBV4-2, the J gene TRBJ2-5; D unresolved. This chain's CDR3 is CASSHSSAEQETQYF. In DNA form, the CDR3 reads TGTGCCAGCAGCCACTCCTCCGCAGAACAAGAGACCCAGTACTTC.